The following is a T cell receptor beta chain sequence with its context. Its antigen is not known. The CDR3 runs 15 residues. The V gene lost 1 base and the J gene lost 6 bases, with 11 bases spanning the gap. Germline V gene lookup returns CDR1 SGHDT and CDR2 YYEEEE. This entry belongs to a study of cytomegalovirus exposure and HLA in healthy donors. Measured with immunoSEQ multiplex PCR; TCRdb has only the in-frame clones, and not every one. The sample holds fewer than 150,000 clones; 80% to 90% are singletons and the top ten take about 4.1%. The study, taken as a whole, reports: Among TCR beta chains, those listed as cytomegalovirus-associated numbered more than 150. The dataset shows that most TCR sequences were rare, while some public TCRs occurred in many donors. The classifier reportedly diagnosed cytomegalovirus status with high specificity and sensitivity.

J is TRBJ1-6 and V is TRBV5-6, with D unclear. Sequences were obtained from PBMCs. This TCR was sampled from a man younger than 35 in good health and CMV-seropositive. CDR3 region: CASSLQPAPNSPLHF. DNA for the CDR3: TGTGCCAGCAGCTTGCAACCAGCGCCTAATTCACCCCTCCACTTT.